This entry is about one TCR beta chain. It lacks a known antigen. The input lacks base qualities; no much larger clone sits a single base away. V lost 6 bases and J lost 1 base; the stretch between them is 21 bases long. Counted from cysteine to phenylalanine, this CDR3 has 17 amino acids. The only DNA kept is the CDR3, 51 bases in frame from the first base. CDR1 and CDR2 (KGHSH, LQKENI) derive from the germline V gene. The roughly 39 donors, aged about 6 to 95 years, were systemically healthy Caucasian individuals from Russia. Each donor gave 9 to 10 milliliters of peripheral blood, collected into EDTA-treated Vacutainer tubes. Ficoll-Paque density-gradient centrifugation was used to isolate PBMCs, with at least 7 million per sample. Total RNA, at least 5 micrograms per sample, was extracted from PBMCs with Trizol reagent. The percentages of naive CD45RAhigh/CD27high T cells were determined by flow cytometry on a PBMC aliquot from every donor.

Libraries were made using 5' RACE. TCRdb lists the instrument as Illumina HiSeq 2500. The second PCR ran for roughly 7 to 12 cycles and used a J-beta primer mix along with a sample-barcoded 5' primer. Each TCR beta cDNA molecule received a unique molecular identifier from a template-switch 5' adaptor carrying 12 random nucleotides. Each sample yielded at least 2.5 million CDR3-containing paired-end reads. All of the RNA was converted into first-strand cDNA using the Mint cDNA synthesis kit, with a TRBC-specific oligonucleotide serving as the primer. After uracil-DNA glycosylase treatment, a first 18-cycle PCR used universal primers M1SS and BC2_uni_R on all cDNA. The original pipeline was this. Each sample was normalized by randomly selecting 1 million high-quality reads, each carrying a distinct molecular identifier. Reads with shared molecular identifiers were discarded instead of being binned into consensus sequences. MiTCR, run with a Q25 quality threshold and the strictest error-elimination algorithm, handled CDR3 identification, clonotype clustering and error correction. A nonparametric unseen species model using Euler transformation provided a lower-bound estimate of total TCR beta diversity. TCRdb passed the public sequencing reads through fastp at Q25 and MiXCR, retaining productive beta sequences. Rows with a matching CDR3 protein are joined into one entry that keeps the most common DNA and genes. The V and J calls reflect TCRdb's pipeline rather than the authors' work. This sample has 1.5 million to 2 million distinct CDR3 sequences in its table, and roughly 49% of those were observed once. The ten largest make up roughly 2.1% of the sample.

The data were taken from a study of blood T cells in healthy people across ages (dated by TCRdb to between 2014 and 2017). In terms of the full investigation: In model experiments, template switching captured roughly one uniquely barcoded TCR beta cDNA molecule for every two T cells. Two additional independent replicas of 1 million unique cDNA reads from the same blood draw were analyzed for two donors (one aged 18 to 30 and one aged 80 or older). Donors of different ages were randomly distributed across sequencing lanes to avoid experimental bias. Age-related changes in TCR beta repertoire diversity were measured in the study by deep sequencing normalized with unique cDNA molecular identifiers. The donors were divided into four age groups: young (average approximately 17 years), middle-aged (approximately 42), aged (around 67) and long-lived (roughly 82).

General study outcomes and caveats: Because profiling used bulk unsorted PBMCs, naive and antigen-experienced compartments could not be compared conclusively. Total diversity estimates from one million sequenced T cells were considered lower bounds and underestimates. The long-lived group showed more naive CD4+ T cells, fewer expanded clones and increased TCR diversity than the aged group, suggesting age selection. Donor CMV infection status was unknown, potentially confounding age-related changes in expanded clonotypes. Observed TCR beta diversity per million T cells fell roughly linearly with age, and a significant reduction was already apparent by age about 38. The percentage of naive T cells measured by flow cytometry correlated strongly with observed TCR beta diversity.

The sequence links TRBV18 to TRBJ1-1; D gene: possibly TRBD1, on 6 matching bases. The specimen sequenced was blood. The TCR originated in a middle-aged woman in good health. The CDR3 region has the sequence CASSPIGGGVGNTEAFF. The sequenced DNA is TGTGCCAGCTCCCCAATCGGAGGGGGAGTGGGGAACACTGAAGCTTTCTTT.